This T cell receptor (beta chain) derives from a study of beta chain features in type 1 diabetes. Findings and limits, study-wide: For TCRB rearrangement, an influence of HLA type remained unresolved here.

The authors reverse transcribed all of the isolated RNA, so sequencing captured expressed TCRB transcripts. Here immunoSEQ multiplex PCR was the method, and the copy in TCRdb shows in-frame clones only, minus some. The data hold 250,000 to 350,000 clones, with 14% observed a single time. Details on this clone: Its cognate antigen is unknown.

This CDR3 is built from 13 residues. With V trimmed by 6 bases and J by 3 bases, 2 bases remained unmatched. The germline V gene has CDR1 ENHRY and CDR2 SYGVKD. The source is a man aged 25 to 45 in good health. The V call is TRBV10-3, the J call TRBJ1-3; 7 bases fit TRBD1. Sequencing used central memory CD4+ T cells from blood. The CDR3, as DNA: TGTGCCATCAGGACAGGGTATGGAAACACCATATATTTT. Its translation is CAIRTGYGNTIYF.